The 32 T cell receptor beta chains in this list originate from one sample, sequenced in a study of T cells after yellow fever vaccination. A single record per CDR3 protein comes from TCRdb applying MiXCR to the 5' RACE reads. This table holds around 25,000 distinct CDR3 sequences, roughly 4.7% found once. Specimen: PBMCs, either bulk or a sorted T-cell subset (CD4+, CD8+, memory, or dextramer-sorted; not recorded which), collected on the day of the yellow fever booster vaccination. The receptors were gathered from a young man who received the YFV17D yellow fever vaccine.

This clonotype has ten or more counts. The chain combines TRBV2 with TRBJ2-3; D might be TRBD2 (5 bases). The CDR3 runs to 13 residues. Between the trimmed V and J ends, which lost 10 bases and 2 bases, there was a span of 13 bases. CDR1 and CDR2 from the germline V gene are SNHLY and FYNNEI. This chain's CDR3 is CAIAAEYTDTQYF. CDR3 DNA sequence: TGTGCCATCGCAGCGGAGTACACAGATACGCAGTATTTT.

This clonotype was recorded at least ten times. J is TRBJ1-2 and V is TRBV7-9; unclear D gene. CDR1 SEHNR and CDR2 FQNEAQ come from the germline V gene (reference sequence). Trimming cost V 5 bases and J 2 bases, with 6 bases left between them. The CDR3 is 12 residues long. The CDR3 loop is CASSPENYGYTF. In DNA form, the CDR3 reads TGTGCCAGCAGCCCGGAGAACTATGGCTACACCTTC.

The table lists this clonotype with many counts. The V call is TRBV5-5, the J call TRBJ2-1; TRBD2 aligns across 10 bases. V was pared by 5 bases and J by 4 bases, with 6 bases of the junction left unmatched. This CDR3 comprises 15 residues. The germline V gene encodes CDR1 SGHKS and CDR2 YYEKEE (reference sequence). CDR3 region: CASRTTSGAYNEQFF. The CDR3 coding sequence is TGTGCCAGCAGGACTACTAGCGGGGCGTACAATGAGCAGTTCTTC.

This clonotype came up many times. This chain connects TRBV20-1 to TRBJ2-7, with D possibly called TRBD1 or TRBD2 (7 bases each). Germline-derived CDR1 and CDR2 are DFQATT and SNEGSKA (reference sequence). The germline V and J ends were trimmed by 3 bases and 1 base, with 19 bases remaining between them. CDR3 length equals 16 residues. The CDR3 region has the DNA TGCAGTGCTAGTCAGGGAGGGGGCGGTTTGTCCTACGAGCAGTACGTC. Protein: CSASQGGGGLSYEQYV.

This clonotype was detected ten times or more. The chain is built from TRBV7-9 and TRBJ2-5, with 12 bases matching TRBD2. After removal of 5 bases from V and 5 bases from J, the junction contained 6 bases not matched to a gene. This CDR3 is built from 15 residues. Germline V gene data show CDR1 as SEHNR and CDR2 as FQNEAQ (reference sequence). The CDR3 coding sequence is TGTGCCAGCAGCGTACTAGCGGGGGGCGTGGAGACCCAGTACTTC. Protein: CASSVLAGGVETQYF.

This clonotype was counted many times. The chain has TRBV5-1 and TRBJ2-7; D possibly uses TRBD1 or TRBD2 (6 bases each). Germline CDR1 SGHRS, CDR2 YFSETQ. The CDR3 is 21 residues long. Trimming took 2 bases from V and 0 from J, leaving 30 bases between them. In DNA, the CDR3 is TGCGCCAGCAGCTTAAGAGGACGGGGGCTTAGGGCGGAGAGGAGCTCCTACGAGCAGTACTTC. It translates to CASSLRGRGLRAERSSYEQYF.

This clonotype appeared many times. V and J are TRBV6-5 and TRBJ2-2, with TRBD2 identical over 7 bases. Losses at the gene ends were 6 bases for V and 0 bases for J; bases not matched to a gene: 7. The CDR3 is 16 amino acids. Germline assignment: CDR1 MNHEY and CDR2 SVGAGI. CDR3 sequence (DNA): TGTGCCAGCAGCCGAAACCTAGCGGCGAACACCGGGGAGCTGTTTTTT. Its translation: CASSRNLAANTGELFF.

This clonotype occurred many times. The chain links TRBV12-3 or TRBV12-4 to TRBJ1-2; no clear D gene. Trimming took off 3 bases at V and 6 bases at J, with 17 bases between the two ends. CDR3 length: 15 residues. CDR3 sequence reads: CASSLDPWSGDGYTF. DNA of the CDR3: TGTGCCAGCAGTTTGGATCCCTGGTCGGGCGATGGCTACACCTTC.

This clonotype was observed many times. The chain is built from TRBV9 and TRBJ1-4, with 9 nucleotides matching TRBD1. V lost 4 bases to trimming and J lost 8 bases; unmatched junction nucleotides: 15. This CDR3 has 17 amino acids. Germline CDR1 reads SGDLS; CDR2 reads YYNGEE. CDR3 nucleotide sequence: TGTGCCAGCAGCTCATCAGCGGGTTGGACAGGGGACGAAAAACTGTTTTTT. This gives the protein CASSSSAGWTGDEKLFF.

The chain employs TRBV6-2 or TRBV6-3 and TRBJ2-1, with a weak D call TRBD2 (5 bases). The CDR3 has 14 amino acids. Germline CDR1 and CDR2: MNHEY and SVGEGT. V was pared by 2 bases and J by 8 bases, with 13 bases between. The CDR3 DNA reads TGTGCCAGCAGTTACCCGGACTTGTTGGATGAGCAGTTCTTC. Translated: CASSYPDLLDEQFF.

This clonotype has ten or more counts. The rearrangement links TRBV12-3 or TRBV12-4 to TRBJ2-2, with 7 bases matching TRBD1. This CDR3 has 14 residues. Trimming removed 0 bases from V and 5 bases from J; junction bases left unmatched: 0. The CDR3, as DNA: TGTGCCAGCAGTTTAGCGACAGGGACCGGGGAGCTGTTTTTT. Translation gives CASSLATGTGELFF.

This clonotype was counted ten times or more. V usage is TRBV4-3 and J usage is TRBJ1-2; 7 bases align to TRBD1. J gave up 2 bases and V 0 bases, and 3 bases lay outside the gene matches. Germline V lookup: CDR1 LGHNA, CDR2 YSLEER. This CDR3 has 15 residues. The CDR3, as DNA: TGCGCCAGCAGCCAAGAGACAGGGAAGAACTATGGCTACACCTTC. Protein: CASSQETGKNYGYTF.

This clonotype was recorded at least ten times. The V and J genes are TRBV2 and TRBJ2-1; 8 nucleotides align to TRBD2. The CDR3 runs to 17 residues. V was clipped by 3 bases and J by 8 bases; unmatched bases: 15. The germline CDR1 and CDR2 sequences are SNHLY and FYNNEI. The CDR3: CASSDQLGRTGLDEQFF. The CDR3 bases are TGTGCCAGCAGTGACCAGCTTGGCAGGACGGGACTAGATGAGCAGTTCTTC.

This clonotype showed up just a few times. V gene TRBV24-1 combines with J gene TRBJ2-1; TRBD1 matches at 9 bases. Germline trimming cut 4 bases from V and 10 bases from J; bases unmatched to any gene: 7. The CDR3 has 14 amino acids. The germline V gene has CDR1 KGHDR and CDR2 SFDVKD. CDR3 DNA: TGTGCCACCAGTGACAAGGGACAGGGCCAGGAGCAGTTCTTC. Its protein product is CATSDKGQGQEQFF.

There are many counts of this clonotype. CDR3 sequence (DNA): TGCGCCAGCAGTAGCTCCCAAGAGACCCAGTACTTC. It specifies CASSSSQETQYF. The chain links TRBV5-1 to TRBJ2-5, with D unresolved. Germline CDR1 reads SGHRS; CDR2 reads YFSETQ. This CDR3 is built from 12 residues. V was trimmed by 5 bases and J by 1 base, leaving 6 bases between them.

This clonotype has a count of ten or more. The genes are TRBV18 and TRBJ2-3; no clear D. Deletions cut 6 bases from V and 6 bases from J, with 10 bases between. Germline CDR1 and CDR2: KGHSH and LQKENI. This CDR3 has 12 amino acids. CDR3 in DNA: TGTGCCAGCTCCACCCTTGCGGATACGCAGTATTTT. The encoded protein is CASSTLADTQYF.

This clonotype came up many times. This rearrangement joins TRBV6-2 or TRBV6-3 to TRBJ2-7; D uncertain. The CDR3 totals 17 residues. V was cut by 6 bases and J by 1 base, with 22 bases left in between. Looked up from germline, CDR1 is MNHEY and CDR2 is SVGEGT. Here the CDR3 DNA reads TGTGCCAGCAGCCCCCGACGTAATATGTTGGAGTCCTACGAGCAGTACGTC. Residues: CASSPRRNMLESYEQYV.

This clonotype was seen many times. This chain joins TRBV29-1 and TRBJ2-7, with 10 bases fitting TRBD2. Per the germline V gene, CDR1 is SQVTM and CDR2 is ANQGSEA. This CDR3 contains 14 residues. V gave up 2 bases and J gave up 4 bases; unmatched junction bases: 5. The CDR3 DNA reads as TGCAGCGTTGAAACTAGCGGGGCACAATACGAGCAGTACTTC. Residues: CSVETSGAQYEQYF.

CDR3 bases: TGTGCCAGCAGCTTAGGTCCGGAGGGGGTGCAGTTCTTC. Translation: CASSLGPEGVQFF. The chain carries TRBV7-2 and TRBJ2-1; D could derive from TRBD1 or TRBD2 (6 bases each). V was trimmed by 1 base and J by 12 bases, leaving 13 bases between them. Germline V gives CDR1 SGHTA, CDR2 FQGNSA. The CDR3 consists of 13 residues.

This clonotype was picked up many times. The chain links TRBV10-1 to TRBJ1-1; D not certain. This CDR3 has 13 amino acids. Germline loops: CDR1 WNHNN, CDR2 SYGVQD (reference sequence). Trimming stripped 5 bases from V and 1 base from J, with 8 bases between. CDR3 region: CASSFNGNTEAFF. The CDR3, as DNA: TGCGCCAGCAGTTTTAACGGGAACACTGAAGCTTTCTTT.

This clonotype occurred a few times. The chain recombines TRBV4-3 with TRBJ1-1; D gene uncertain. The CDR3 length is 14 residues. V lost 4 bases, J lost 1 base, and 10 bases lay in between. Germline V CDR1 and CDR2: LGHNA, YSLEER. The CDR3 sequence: CASSRHTSNTEAFF. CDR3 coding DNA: TGCGCCAGCAGCCGCCATACTTCGAACACTGAAGCTTTCTTT.

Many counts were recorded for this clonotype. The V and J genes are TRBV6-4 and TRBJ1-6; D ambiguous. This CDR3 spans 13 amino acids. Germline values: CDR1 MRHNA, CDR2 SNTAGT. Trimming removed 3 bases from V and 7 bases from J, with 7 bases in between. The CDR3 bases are TGTGCCAGCAGTGAAGGGTCCAATTCACCCCTCCACTTT. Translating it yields CASSEGSNSPLHF.

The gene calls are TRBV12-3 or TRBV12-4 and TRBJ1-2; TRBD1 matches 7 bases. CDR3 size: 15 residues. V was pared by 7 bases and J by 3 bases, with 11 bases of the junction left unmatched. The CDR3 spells CASIHLRDSDYGYTF. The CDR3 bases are TGTGCCAGCATCCACCTAAGGGACAGTGACTATGGCTACACCTTC.

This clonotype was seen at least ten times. CDR3: CASSLDRLAADTQYF. CDR3 DNA: TGTGCCAGCAGCTTAGATAGACTGGCGGCAGATACGCAGTATTTT. The chain has TRBV11-2 and TRBJ2-3; D gene ambiguous. The CDR3 runs 15 residues. Between the trimmed V and J ends, which lost 0 bases and 4 bases, there was a span of 11 bases. CDR1 and CDR2 (germline): SGHAT, FQNNGV.

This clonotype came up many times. The CDR3 spells CASSQFWIGTIYF. CDR3 nucleotides: TGCGCCAGCAGCCAGTTTTGGATCGGCACCATATATTTT. V gene TRBV4-3 combines with J gene TRBJ1-3; D remains unclear. Germline lookup yields CDR1 LGHNA and CDR2 YSLEER. The V and J ends lost 3 bases and 9 bases respectively, with 12 bases between them. The length of the CDR3 is 13 residues.

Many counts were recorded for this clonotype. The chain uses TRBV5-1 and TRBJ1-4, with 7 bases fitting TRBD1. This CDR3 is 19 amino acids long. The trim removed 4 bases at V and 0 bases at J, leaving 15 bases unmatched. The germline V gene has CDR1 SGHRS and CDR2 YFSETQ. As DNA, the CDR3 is TGCGCCAGCAGCAAGGACAGGATTAACTATCCTGCAACTAATGAAAAACTGTTTTTT. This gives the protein CASSKDRINYPATNEKLFF.

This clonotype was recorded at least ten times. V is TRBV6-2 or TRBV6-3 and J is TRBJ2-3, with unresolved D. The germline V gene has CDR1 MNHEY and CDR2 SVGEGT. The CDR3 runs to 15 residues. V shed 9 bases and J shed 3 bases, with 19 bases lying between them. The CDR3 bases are TGTGCCAGTCACGTGGGATCAGACACGACAGATACGCAGTATTTT. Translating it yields CASHVGSDTTDTQYF.

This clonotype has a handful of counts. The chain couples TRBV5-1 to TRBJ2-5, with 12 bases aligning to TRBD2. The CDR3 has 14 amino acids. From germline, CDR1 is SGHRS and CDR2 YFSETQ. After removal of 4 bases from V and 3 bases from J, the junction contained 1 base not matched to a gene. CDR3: CASSRLAGEETQYF. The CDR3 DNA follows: TGCGCCAGCAGCCGACTAGCGGGAGAAGAGACCCAGTACTTC.

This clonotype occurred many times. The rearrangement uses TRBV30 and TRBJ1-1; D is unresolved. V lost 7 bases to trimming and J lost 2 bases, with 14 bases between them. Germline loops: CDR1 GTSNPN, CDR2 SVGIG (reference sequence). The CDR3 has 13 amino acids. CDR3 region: CALQRAGNTEAFF. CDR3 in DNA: TGTGCCTTACAGAGGGCGGGAAACACTGAAGCTTTCTTT. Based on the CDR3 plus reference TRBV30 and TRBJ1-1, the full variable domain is SQTIHQWPATLVQPVGSPLSLECTVEGTSNPNLYWYRQAAGRGLQLLFYSVGIGQISSEVPQNLSASRPQDRQFILSSKKLLLSDSGFYLCALQRAGNTEAFFGQGTRLTVV.

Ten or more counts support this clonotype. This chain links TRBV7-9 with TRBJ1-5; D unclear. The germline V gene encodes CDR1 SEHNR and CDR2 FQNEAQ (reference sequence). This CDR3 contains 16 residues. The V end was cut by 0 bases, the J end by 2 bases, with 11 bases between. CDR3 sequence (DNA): TGTGCCAGCAGCTTAGCTGGGAATAGTGGCAATCAGCCCCAGCATTTT. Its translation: CASSLAGNSGNQPQHF.

CDR3 DNA: TGTGCCAGCAGCTTCAGGGCCTCCACAGATACGCAGTATTTT. Encoded protein: CASSFRASTDTQYF. The V gene is TRBV7-2, the J gene TRBJ2-3; a weak D match, TRBD1 (5 bases). The V and J ends lost 3 bases and 2 bases respectively, with 9 bases between them. CDR3 length: 14 amino acids. Germline V lookup: CDR1 SGHTA, CDR2 FQGNSA.

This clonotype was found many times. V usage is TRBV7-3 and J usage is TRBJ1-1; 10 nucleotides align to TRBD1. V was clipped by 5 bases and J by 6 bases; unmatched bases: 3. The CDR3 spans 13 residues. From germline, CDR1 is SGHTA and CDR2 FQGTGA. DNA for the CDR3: TGTGCCAGCAGCCCAGGACAGGGGGCTGAAGCTTTCTTT. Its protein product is CASSPGQGAEAFF.